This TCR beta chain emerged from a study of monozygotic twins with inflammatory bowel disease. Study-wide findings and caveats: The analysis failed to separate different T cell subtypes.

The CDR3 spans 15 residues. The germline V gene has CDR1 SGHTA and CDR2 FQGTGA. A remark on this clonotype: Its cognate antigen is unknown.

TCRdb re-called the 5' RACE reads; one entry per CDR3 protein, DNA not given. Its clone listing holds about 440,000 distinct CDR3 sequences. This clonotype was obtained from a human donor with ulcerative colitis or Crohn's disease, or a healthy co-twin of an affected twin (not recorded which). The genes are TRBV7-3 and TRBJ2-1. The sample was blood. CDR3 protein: CASSQDATPNNEQFF.